Shown below are 12 T cell receptor beta chains from a single sample sequenced in a study of immune cell composition in non-small cell lung cancer. The table came from immunoSEQ multiplex PCR; TCRdb's copy has only in-frame clones and leaves some out. The data show about 1,400 clones, roughly three quarters seen once. Sequences were obtained from lung tumor tissue. These receptors all come from a human donor with non-small cell lung cancer.

The chain is built from TRBV29-1 and TRBJ1-1, with TRBD1 matching 8 bases. The length of the CDR3 is 14 residues. Losses at the gene ends were 8 bases for V and 0 bases for J; bases not matched to a gene: 8. Germline V gene sequence: CDR1 SQVTM, CDR2 ANQGSEA. Written as DNA, the CDR3 is TGCAGCACCGGGGGACAGGACATGAACACTGAAGCTTTCTTT. Its protein product is CSTGGQDMNTEAFF. Full variable domain (rest looked up from reference TRBV29-1 and TRBJ1-1): SAVISQKPSRDICQRGTSLTIQCQVDSQVTMMFWYRQQPGQSLTLIATANQGSEATYESGFVIDKFPISRPNLTFSTLTVSNMSPEDSSIYLCSTGGQDMNTEAFFGQGTRLTVV.

V usage is TRBV6-5 and J usage is TRBJ1-1, with D maybe TRBD1 (5 bases). The CDR3 runs to 14 residues. In germline, CDR1 is MNHEY, CDR2 SVGAGI. V was trimmed by 6 bases and J by 4 bases, leaving 15 bases between them. CDR3 sequence (DNA): TGTGCCAGCAGCTCGGGGGGAGGGGTCACTGAAGCTTTCTTT. Protein sequence: CASSSGGGVTEAFF.

The chain joins TRBV10-3 to TRBJ1-2; 7 bases match TRBD1. Germline-derived CDR1 and CDR2 are ENHRY and SYGVKD. V was clipped by 4 bases and J by 8 bases; unmatched bases: 7. This CDR3 comprises 13 residues. The chain's CDR3 is CAISGDSKEGYTF. CDR3 DNA: TGTGCCATCAGTGGGGACAGCAAAGAAGGCTACACCTTC.

CDR3 sequence reads: CASGLVEYEQYF. Here the CDR3 DNA reads TGTGCTAGTGGTTTGGTGGAGTATGAGCAGTACTTC. The chain couples TRBV12-5 to TRBJ2-7; unclear D gene. V gave up 0 bases and J gave up 7 bases, with 7 bases separating them. Germline-derived CDR1 and CDR2 are LGHNT and FRNRAP. This CDR3 comprises 12 residues.

This chain links TRBV5-1 with TRBJ2-1, with D hard to call. The CDR3 covers 15 residues. Between the trimmed V and J ends, which lost 0 bases and 0 bases, there was a span of 7 bases. Germline assignment: CDR1 SGHRS and CDR2 YFSETQ. This CDR3 is CASSLAASSYNEQFF. In DNA, the CDR3 is TGCGCCAGCAGCTTGGCGGCTAGCTCCTACAATGAGCAGTTCTTC.

The V and J genes are TRBV5-1 and TRBJ1-6; 9 nucleotides match TRBD1. With V trimmed by 3 bases and J by 9 bases, 7 bases remained unmatched. CDR3 length: 15 residues. The V gene's germline CDR1 is SGHRS and CDR2 YFSETQ. CDR3 loop: CASSSGQGDGSPLHF. CDR3 nucleotide sequence: TGCGCCAGCAGCTCGGGACAGGGTGACGGTTCACCCCTCCACTTT.

This rearrangement joins TRBV30 to TRBJ2-7; 11 nucleotides line up with TRBD1. The CDR3 length is 16 residues. The V gene's germline CDR1 is GTSNPN and CDR2 SVGIG (reference sequence). Trimming took 2 bases from V and 4 from J; bases not matched to a gene: 10. CDR3 region: CAWSNPGTGGRYEQYF. CDR3 nucleotides: TGTGCCTGGAGTAACCCCGGGACAGGGGGACGTTACGAGCAGTACTTC.

The rearrangement links TRBV6-4 to TRBJ2-3; TRBD2 agrees at 9 bases. The CDR3 runs 15 residues. Germline V CDR1 and CDR2: MRHNA, SNTAGT. The junction had 2 bases not matched to a gene; V was cut back by 2 bases and J by 2 bases. The CDR3 protein is CASSDASGATDTQYF. CDR3 bases: TGTGCCAGCAGTGACGCTAGCGGGGCCACAGATACGCAGTATTTT.

This sequence joins TRBV5-4 and TRBJ2-7; 10 nucleotides align to TRBD1. The CDR3 sequence is 13 residues long. V gave up 4 bases and J gave up 7 bases; unmatched junction bases: 5. Germline CDR1 and CDR2: SGHNT and YYREEE (reference sequence). The CDR3 sequence is CASSLDRGQEQYF. The CDR3 DNA reads TGTGCCAGCAGCCTTGACAGGGGGCAAGAGCAGTACTTC.

This chain uses TRBV9 with TRBJ1-2; 10 bases align to TRBD1. CDR3 length: 16 residues. Germline CDR1 is SGDLS and CDR2 is YYNGEE. Germline trimming cut 2 bases from V and 7 bases from J; bases unmatched to any gene: 11. CDR3 protein: CASSVTGQGDQGGYTF. CDR3 bases: TGTGCCAGCAGCGTTACCGGACAGGGGGATCAGGGTGGCTACACCTTC.

This clone was detected a few times. The chain links TRBV10-2 to TRBJ1-5, with D perhaps matching TRBD1 (5 bases). The CDR3 runs 13 residues. Germline V gene data show CDR1 as WSHSY and CDR2 as SAAADI. With 10 bases removed from V and 3 bases from J, the gap between germline ends came to 13 bases. This CDR3 reads CATLPGFNQPQHF. The CDR3 DNA reads as TGCGCCACCCTTCCAGGGTTCAATCAGCCCCAGCATTTT.

This clone has more than one count but fewer than ten. This chain uses TRBV27 with TRBJ2-7, with D tentatively TRBD1 (6 bases). Germline V gene sequence: CDR1 MNHEY, CDR2 SMNVEV (reference sequence). This CDR3 contains 15 residues. V dropped 5 bases and J dropped 7 bases, with 21 bases sitting between them. The DNA of the CDR3 is TGTGCCAGCAGTATTCAGGGGTCCCCCATCAGAGAGCAGTACTTC. Its translation is CASSIQGSPIREQYF.